These 18 T cell receptor beta chains share one sample of origin, sequenced in a study of blood T cell repertoires in COVID-19 (dated by TCRdb to 2018 to 2020). The library was produced with the immunoSEQ multiplex PCR assay. The table comes from immuneACCESS by way of TCRdb, which keeps in-frame sequences with V and J called. Part of the clones is missing from these tables; in studies checked, under half for an unresolved V gene and the rest for unknown reasons. Counted in this sample were some 15,000 clones; roughly 70% of them appeared once. Clones ranked in the top ten supply about 13% of the sample. Sequencing was done on a sample of peripheral blood. The receptors were sampled from a man aged 55 to 69 with acute or convalescent COVID-19.

The chain recombines TRBV18 with TRBJ1-6; 8 bases are shared with TRBD1. CDR1 is KGHSH, CDR2 LQKENI, per germline. V lost 1 base and J lost 7; bases outside the gene matches: 0. The CDR3 length is 14 residues. This chain's CDR3 is CASSPRQGNSPLHF. In DNA, the CDR3 is TGTGCCAGCTCACCACGACAGGGGAATTCACCCCTCCACTTT.

This clone was seen a handful of times. This sequence joins TRBV7-9 and TRBJ2-7; 9 nucleotides agree with TRBD1. CDR1 is SEHNR and CDR2 is FQNEAQ in the germline V gene (reference sequence). The CDR3 consists of 15 residues. V trimming: 5 bases; J trimming: 2 bases; junction bases outside the gene matches: 7. The CDR3 sequence: CASSATGTGTYEQYF. CDR3 bases: TGTGCCAGCAGCGCAACCGGGACAGGGACCTACGAGCAGTACTTC.

The sample holds a few counts of this clone. This chain uses TRBV10-2 with TRBJ1-2; 7 bases are shared with TRBD1. The ends lost 6 bases at V and 4 bases at J; junction bases unmatched: 11. Germline lookup yields CDR1 WSHSY and CDR2 SAAADI. This CDR3 spans 15 amino acids. In DNA form, the CDR3 reads TGCGCCAGCAGACCCCGGGACAGCCTCCTCTATGGCTACACCTTC. Translating gives CASRPRDSLLYGYTF.

The count of this clone is one. This sequence joins TRBV9 and TRBJ1-5; D is uncertain. There are 14 residues in the CDR3. The V gene lost 6 bases and the J gene lost 4 bases, with 14 bases spanning the gap. From germline, CDR1 is SGDLS and CDR2 YYNGEE. The CDR3 here is CASNDGQRNQPQHF. CDR3 nucleotides: TGTGCCAGCAATGATGGGCAGAGAAATCAGCCCCAGCATTTT.

The rearrangement joins TRBV19 to TRBJ2-1; TRBD1 aligns across 9 bases. CDR3 length equals 15 residues. Germline CDR1 reads LNHDA; CDR2 reads SQIVND (reference sequence). Trimming took 6 bases from V and 8 from J; bases not matched to a gene: 11. For the CDR3, the DNA is TGTGCCAGTAGAGGAGGGGACAGGGTATCCGATGAGCAGTTCTTC. Its translation: CASRGGDRVSDEQFF.

The V and J genes are TRBV2 and TRBJ1-1; 9 bases line up with TRBD1. CDR1 is SNHLY, CDR2 FYNNEI, per germline. This CDR3 region has 15 residues. V was pared by 6 bases and J by 4 bases, with 9 bases of the junction left unmatched. The CDR3 coding sequence is TGTGCCAGCAGCACCTATAGGACAGGGGCCACTGAAGCTTTCTTT. Protein: CASSTYRTGATEAFF.

This chain joins TRBV18 and TRBJ1-4; D gene unclear. In germline, CDR1 is KGHSH, CDR2 LQKENI. This CDR3 is 13 amino acids long. The germline V and J ends were trimmed by 4 bases and 5 bases, with 8 bases remaining between them. DNA for the CDR3: TGTGCCAGCTCACTAGGACTGAATGAAAAACTGTTTTTT. Translating it yields CASSLGLNEKLFF.

Regarding this clone: Distinct nucleotide sequences in the sample also encode this CDR3. CDR3 nucleotide sequence: TGTGCCAGCAGTTGGACAGGGGGCTATGGCTACACCTTC. Its translation: CASSWTGGYGYTF. The genes are TRBV27 and TRBJ1-2; 10 nucleotides align to TRBD1. This CDR3 contains 13 residues. Losses at the gene ends were 4 bases for V and 4 bases for J; bases not matched to a gene: 0. Germline values: CDR1 MNHEY, CDR2 SMNVEV (reference sequence).

V gene TRBV2 combines with J gene TRBJ2-2, with TRBD1 matching 7 bases. With V trimmed by 6 bases and J by 1 base, 8 bases remained unmatched. Germline V gives CDR1 SNHLY, CDR2 FYNNEI. The CDR3 runs to 16 residues. In DNA, the CDR3 is TGTGCCAGCAGACCGATGTGGACAGGGAACACCGGGGAGCTGTTTTTT. Translation: CASRPMWTGNTGELFF.

This clone was recorded a few times. The chain is built from TRBV19 and TRBJ2-2; 12 positions agree with TRBD1. The CDR3 consists of 16 residues. With 4 bases clipped from V and 5 bases from J, the junction kept 5 bases outside the gene matches. Germline CDR1 reads LNHDA; CDR2 reads SQIVND (reference sequence). This CDR3 is CASSRGQGAATGELFF. CDR3 in DNA: TGTGCCAGTAGTAGGGGACAGGGGGCAGCGACCGGGGAGCTGTTTTTT.

The chain is built from TRBV6-1 and TRBJ2-7; 11 bases are a match to TRBD1. From germline, CDR1 is MNHNS and CDR2 SASEGT. The ends lost 1 base at V and 3 bases at J; junction bases unmatched: 2. CDR3 length: 15 residues. The CDR3, as DNA: TGTGCCAGCAGTGAAGACGGGACAGGGGGCTACGAGCAGTACTTC. This sequence encodes CASSEDGTGGYEQYF.

The chain uses TRBV5-1 and TRBJ2-3; possibly TRBD2 for D (5 bases). The CDR3 length is 13 residues. The germline V gene has CDR1 SGHRS and CDR2 YFSETQ. The ends were cut back, 1 base at V and 3 bases at J, with 6 bases in the middle. As DNA, the CDR3 is TGCGCCAGCAGCTTGCCGGGGACAGATACGCAGTATTTT. Translated, it gives CASSLPGTDTQYF.

CDR3 DNA: TGTGCCAGCAGTTCTACAGGGGCGAATCAGCCCCAGCATTTT. Its protein product is CASSSTGANQPQHF. The rearrangement uses TRBV6-2 or TRBV6-3 and TRBJ1-5, with TRBD1 matching over 7 bases. CDR1 is MNHEY and CDR2 is SVGEGT in the germline V gene. The V gene end was trimmed by 4 bases and the J gene end by 4 bases; junction bases not matched to a gene: 4. The CDR3 runs 14 residues.

The chain recombines TRBV27 with TRBJ2-7; 8 bases match TRBD1. This CDR3 is 14 amino acids long. Germline-derived CDR1 and CDR2 are MNHEY and SMNVEV (reference sequence). V lost 5 bases to trimming and J lost 5 bases; unmatched junction nucleotides: 8. The CDR3 DNA reads as TGTGCCAGCAGTGGCCGGACAGGGAACCACGAGCAGTACTTC. This translates into CASSGRTGNHEQYF.

V gene TRBV3-1 (or the pseudogene TRBV3-2) combines with J gene TRBJ2-7, with 12 bases matching TRBD2. Germline V gene data show CDR1 as LGHDT and CDR2 as YNNKEL (reference sequence). The length of the CDR3 is 16 residues. The ends lost 2 bases at V and 4 bases at J; junction bases unmatched: 6. In nucleotides, the CDR3 is TGTGCCAGCAGCCAAAGCGGACTAGCGGGGATATACGAGCAGTACTTC. Protein sequence: CASSQSGLAGIYEQYF.

The count of this clone is one. The V gene is TRBV30, the J gene TRBJ1-2, with TRBD1 as a possible D gene (6 bases). The CDR3 covers 12 residues. V was trimmed by 3 bases and J by 1 base, leaving 6 bases between them. Germline V lookup: CDR1 GTSNPN, CDR2 SVGIG (reference sequence). The CDR3 loop reads CAWRDSNYGYTF. As DNA, the CDR3 is TGTGCCTGGAGGGACAGTAACTATGGCTACACCTTC.

The chain has TRBV11-3 and TRBJ1-2; the D gene is possibly TRBD1 (6 bases). The CDR3 has 13 amino acids. V was shortened by 1 base and J by 7 bases, with 10 bases between the two germline ends. CDR1 SGHNT and CDR2 YENEEA come from the germline V gene. The CDR3 sequence is CASSLGGGLGYTF. The CDR3 DNA sequence: TGTGCCAGCAGCTTAGGCGGGGGGCTTGGCTACACCTTC.

V is TRBV12-5 and J is TRBJ2-5, with D possibly matching TRBD1 (5 bases). The CDR3 length is 12 residues. The V end was cut by 6 bases, the J end by 5 bases, with 10 bases between. The germline gives CDR1 LGHNT, CDR2 FRNRAP. CDR3 coding DNA: TGTGCTAGTGGCAGGACAAGGGAGACCCAGTACTTC. Protein product: CASGRTRETQYF.